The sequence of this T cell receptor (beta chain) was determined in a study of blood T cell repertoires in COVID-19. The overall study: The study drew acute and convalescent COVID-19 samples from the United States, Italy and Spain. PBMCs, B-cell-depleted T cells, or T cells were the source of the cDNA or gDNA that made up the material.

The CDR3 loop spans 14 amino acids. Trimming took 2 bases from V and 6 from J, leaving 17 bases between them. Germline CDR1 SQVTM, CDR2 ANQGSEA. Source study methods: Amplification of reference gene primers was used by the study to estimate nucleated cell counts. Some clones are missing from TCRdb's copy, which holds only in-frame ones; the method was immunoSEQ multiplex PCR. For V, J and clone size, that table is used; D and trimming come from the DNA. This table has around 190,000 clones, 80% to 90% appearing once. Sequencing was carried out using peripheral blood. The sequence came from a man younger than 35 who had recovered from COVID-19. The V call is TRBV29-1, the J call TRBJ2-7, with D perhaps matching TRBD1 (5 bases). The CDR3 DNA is TGCAGCGTTGAAATAGGGCAGGGAAGTCGCGAGCAGTACTTC. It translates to CSVEIGQGSREQYF.